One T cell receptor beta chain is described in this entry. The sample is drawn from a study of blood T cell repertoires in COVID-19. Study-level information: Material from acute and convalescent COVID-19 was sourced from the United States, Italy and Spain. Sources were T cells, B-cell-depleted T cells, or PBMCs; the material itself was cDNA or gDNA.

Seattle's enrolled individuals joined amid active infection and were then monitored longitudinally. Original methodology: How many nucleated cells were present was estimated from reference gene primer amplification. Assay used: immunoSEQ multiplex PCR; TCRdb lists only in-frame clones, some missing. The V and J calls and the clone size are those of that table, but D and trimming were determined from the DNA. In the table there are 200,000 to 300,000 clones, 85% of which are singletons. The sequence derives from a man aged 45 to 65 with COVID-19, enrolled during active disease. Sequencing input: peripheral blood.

The CDR3, as DNA: TGTGCCAGCAGCCAAGATGAAGATAGCGGCTCACCCCTCCACTTT. This codes for CASSQDEDSGSPLHF. V gene TRBV4-2 combines with J gene TRBJ1-6; no definite D call. Germline V gene sequence: CDR1 LGHNA, CDR2 YNFKEQ. This CDR3 has 15 amino acids. V shed 0 bases and J shed 10 bases, with 13 bases lying between them.